The 8 T cell receptor beta chains below come from one sample, sequenced in a study of control samples from healthy donors and cancer patients (dated by TCRdb to the early 2020s). Library preparation was by the immunoSEQ multiplex PCR assay. As stored in TCRdb, this immuneACCESS dataset retains in-frame rearrangements with V and J assigned. A fraction of the clones does not appear; measured against another copy, unresolved V genes explain less than half of the discrepancy, and the remainder lacks a known reason. This sample has roughly 21,000 clones in its table, and around 84% of those were observed once. Together, the top ten hold about 23% of the sample. Material: PBMCs. The origin of the receptors is a man aged 60 to 69 with colorectal cancer.

This clone was detected only once. The rearrangement joins TRBV9 to TRBJ1-4; 9 bases fit TRBD1. The ends lost 0 bases at V and 1 base at J; junction bases unmatched: 1. The V gene's germline CDR1 is SGDLS and CDR2 YYNGEE. The CDR3 contains 16 residues. The CDR3 sequence is CASSVVTGGTNEKLFF. The CDR3 DNA reads as TGTGCCAGCAGCGTAGTGACAGGGGGAACTAATGAAAAACTGTTTTTT. Full variable domain (missing parts from reference TRBV9 and TRBJ1-4): DSGVTQTPKHLITATGQRVTLRCSPRSGDLSVYWYQQSLDQGLQFLIQYYNGEERAKGNILERFSAQQFPDLHSELNLSSLELGDSALYFCASSVVTGGTNEKLFFGSGTQLSVL.

V usage is TRBV5-1 and J usage is TRBJ1-1, with D unclear. Trimming removed 1 base from V and 1 base from J, with 5 bases in between. The CDR3 has 13 residues. CDR1 and CDR2 (germline): SGHRS, YFSETQ. The CDR3 bases are TGCGCCAGCAGCTTGTCCGAGAACACTGAAGCTTTCTTT. Its translation: CASSLSENTEAFF. Full variable domain (rest looked up from reference TRBV5-1 and TRBJ1-1): KAGVTQTPRYLIKTRGQQVTLSCSPISGHRSVSWYQQTPGQGLQFLFEYFSETQRNKGNFPGRFSGRQFSNSRSEMNVSTLELGDSALYLCASSLSENTEAFFGQGTRLTVV.

The genes are TRBV7-8 and TRBJ1-1, with D unclear. This CDR3 is built from 13 residues. The germline CDR1 and CDR2 sequences are SGHVS and FQNEAQ. Trimming pared 5 bases from V and 2 bases from J, leaving 9 bases between. The DNA for the CDR3 is TGTGCCAGCAGCCCTCGAATCAACACTGAAGCTTTCTTT. Its protein is CASSPRINTEAFF.

The chain recombines TRBV2 with TRBJ2-3; D unresolved. The V gene's germline CDR1 is SNHLY and CDR2 FYNNEI. Trimming removed 4 bases at V and 2 bases at J, with 13 bases between. This CDR3 comprises 15 residues. CDR3 residues: CASSALIPSTDTQYF. The CDR3 DNA sequence: TGTGCCAGCAGTGCGTTGATTCCCTCCACAGATACGCAGTATTTT.

This chain joins TRBV19 and TRBJ1-1; the D is unclear. Trimming stripped 8 bases from V and 1 base from J, with 11 bases between. The CDR3 loop spans 13 amino acids. Germline-derived CDR1 and CDR2 are LNHDA and SQIVND (reference sequence). CDR3 residues: CASRNRQNTEAFF. Written as DNA, the CDR3 is TGTGCCAGTCGTAACAGACAGAACACTGAAGCTTTCTTT.

The V and J genes are TRBV5-1 and TRBJ2-3; 9 nucleotides agree with TRBD2. Losses at the gene ends were 0 bases for V and 6 bases for J; bases not matched to a gene: 8. Germline V CDR1 and CDR2: SGHRS, YFSETQ. This CDR3 has 16 amino acids. The CDR3 DNA sequence: TGCGCCAGCAGCTTGGCCGGCGGGGGGGCCACGGATACGCAGTATTTT. Translating it yields CASSLAGGGATDTQYF.

This chain links TRBV4-1 with TRBJ1-1; D not resolved. CDR3 size: 15 residues. The germline CDR1 and CDR2 sequences are MGHRA and YSYEKL. V dropped 2 bases and J dropped 3 bases, with 13 bases sitting between them. CDR3 residues: CASSQPRTADTEAFF. Written as DNA, the CDR3 is TGCGCCAGCAGCCAACCTCGGACGGCGGACACTGAAGCTTTCTTT.

The gene calls are TRBV5-1 and TRBJ1-6; D not resolved. This CDR3 region has 14 residues. V dropped 3 bases and J dropped 5 bases, with 9 bases sitting between them. Germline assignment: CDR1 SGHRS and CDR2 YFSETQ. CDR3 sequence: CASSSTKDNSPLHF. The CDR3 DNA reads TGCGCCAGCAGCTCTACAAAAGATAATTCACCCCTCCACTTT.